The 21 T cell receptor beta chains in this list originate from one sample, sequenced in a study of T-cell memory formation after mild COVID-19 (dated by TCRdb to about 2021). Library method: 5' RACE. This sample was sequenced with an Illumina NovaSeq 6000. TCRdb passed the public sequencing reads through fastp at Q25 and MiXCR, retaining productive beta sequences. One record per CDR3 amino acid sequence lists the most common genes and DNA. The sample includes around 300,000 distinct CDR3 sequences, with roughly 18% observed a single time. Of the sample, more than 20% is held by the ten largest clones. The sequenced sample consisted of PBMCs or a T cell subset sorted from them (not recorded which). The receptor source for this set is a man between 18 and 29 years old who had mild COVID-19 (a few samples of this study predate the infection). The sample titles of this study are shuffled in the database, so cell type and time point are left out; the donor was told from shared clones.

On this clonotype itself: Its ends do not fully match the called genes, so a read error is possible. The genes are TRBV20-1 and TRBJ1-4; 8 bases agree with TRBD1. Germline loops: CDR1 DFQATT, CDR2 SNEGSKA (reference sequence). The CDR3 spans 11 residues. The CDR3 DNA sequence: TGTCTCGGACAGGGTAATGAAAAACTGTTTTTT. This encodes CLGQGNEKLFF.

CDR3 sequence: CASSLRQGSGNTIYF. The CDR3 DNA sequence: TGCGCCAGCAGCCTCCGACAGGGCTCTGGAAACACCATATATTTT. This chain links TRBV4-1 with TRBJ1-3, with TRBD1 identical over 7 bases. The germline V gene has CDR1 MGHRA and CDR2 YSYEKL. This CDR3 contains 15 residues. V dropped 4 bases and J dropped 0; count of bases not matched to a gene: 3.

The CDR3 nucleotides read TGTGCCAGCAGATTACAGGGACTCGGCTATGGCTACACCTTC. It is translated as CASRLQGLGYGYTF. V and J are TRBV6-5 and TRBJ1-2, with D tentatively TRBD1 (6 bases). The CDR3 length is 14 residues. Looked up from germline, CDR1 is MNHEY and CDR2 is SVGAGI. The V end was cut by 6 bases, the J end by 4 bases, with 15 bases between.

The CDR3 loop reads CASSEGVTETQYF. The CDR3 nucleotides are TGTGCCAGCAGTGAAGGGGTAACAGAGACCCAGTACTTC. The chain combines TRBV25-1 with TRBJ2-5; D call uncertain. Trimming took 2 bases from V and 4 from J, leaving 8 bases between them. Germline CDR1 reads MGHDK; CDR2 reads SYGVNS. CDR3 length equals 13 residues.

The gene calls are TRBV30 and TRBJ2-1, with TRBD2 identical over 7 bases. Trimming removed 2 bases from V and 3 bases from J; junction bases left unmatched: 10. The CDR3 extends over 16 amino acids. Germline-derived CDR1 and CDR2 are GTSNPN and SVGIG (reference sequence). This CDR3 reads CAWSPAGVRVYNEQFF. The CDR3 DNA reads as TGTGCCTGGAGTCCGGCGGGGGTGCGCGTCTACAATGAGCAGTTCTTC.

The sample holds a few counts of this clonotype. The gene calls are TRBV6-4 and TRBJ2-1, with 11 bases lining up with TRBD2. The CDR3 is 15 amino acids. After removal of 2 bases from V and 4 bases from J, the junction contained 1 base not matched to a gene. Germline CDR1 reads MRHNA; CDR2 reads SNTAGT. The CDR3: CASSDTSGGYNEQFF. CDR3 bases: TGTGCCAGCAGTGACACTAGCGGGGGTTACAATGAGCAGTTCTTC.

The chain employs TRBV7-2 and TRBJ2-5, with 10 bases matching TRBD2. The CDR3 covers 17 residues. J gave up 7 bases and V 5 bases, and 16 bases lay outside the gene matches. Germline CDR1 and CDR2: SGHTA and FQGNSA. CDR3 DNA sequence: TGTGCCAGCAGCCCTGAAGGGAGCGGGGGGGCCTGGGGGACCCAGTACTTC. Its translation: CASSPEGSGGAWGTQYF.

This clonotype was counted between two and nine times. This chain joins TRBV12-5 and TRBJ2-5; 9 positions match TRBD2. CDR3 length: 16 amino acids. CDR1 LGHNT and CDR2 FRNRAP come from the germline V gene. Germline trimming cut 2 bases from V and 4 bases from J; bases unmatched to any gene: 8. CDR3 nucleotides: TGTGCTAGTGGTTTGAGTGGTAGCGGGGGAGGAGAGACCCAGTACTTC. Its translation is CASGLSGSGGGETQYF.

This clonotype was picked up a small number of times. The chain couples TRBV9 to TRBJ2-7; D not certain. Trimming removed 3 bases from V and 6 bases from J, with 13 bases in between. Per germline, CDR1 SGDLS and CDR2 YYNGEE. There are 13 residues in the CDR3. The CDR3 sequence is CASSGRTSGEQYF. CDR3 in DNA: TGTGCCAGCAGCGGACGGACGAGTGGCGAGCAGTACTTC.

This sequence joins TRBV6-4 and TRBJ2-7; the match to TRBD2 covers 7 bases. Germline V gene data show CDR1 as MRHNA and CDR2 as SNTAGT. The CDR3 runs to 16 residues. Losses at the gene ends were 0 bases for V and 1 base for J; bases not matched to a gene: 6. CDR3 nucleotide sequence: TGTGCCAGCAGTGACTCAACCCGGGGGGTATCCTACGAGCAGTACGTC. The encoded protein is CASSDSTRGVSYEQYV.

This chain joins TRBV18 and TRBJ2-3, with D possibly matching TRBD2 (5 bases). Trimming took off 6 bases at V and 4 bases at J, with 14 bases between the two ends. This CDR3 is built from 14 residues. The germline CDR1 and CDR2 sequences are KGHSH and LQKENI. The CDR3 loop reads CASSFTGRADTQYF. CDR3 nucleotides: TGTGCCAGCTCCTTTACCGGGCGGGCAGATACGCAGTATTTT.

In its sample, this clonotype was seen many times. CDR3 protein: CASSQEVAGGTEAFF. The DNA for the CDR3 is TGCGCCAGCAGCCAAGAAGTGGCAGGTGGGACTGAAGCTTTCTTT. The chain combines TRBV4-1 with TRBJ1-1; D gene uncertain. Trimming took 0 bases from V and 5 from J, leaving 13 bases between them. Germline values: CDR1 MGHRA, CDR2 YSYEKL. The CDR3 runs to 15 residues.

This clonotype was counted only a few times. The rearrangement links TRBV4-3 to TRBJ2-2, with TRBD2 matching 7 bases. CDR1 is LGHNA and CDR2 is YSLEER in the germline V gene. V was clipped by 1 base and J by 4 bases; unmatched bases: 12. This CDR3 spans 18 amino acids. CDR3 residues: CASSQGGFGGGFTGELFF. For the CDR3, the DNA is TGCGCCAGCAGCCAAGGGGGTTTCGGCGGGGGATTCACCGGGGAGCTGTTTTTT.

The chain is built from TRBV21-1 and TRBJ2-7. TRBV21-1 is marked as a pseudogene. The length of the CDR3 is 11 residues. The CDR3: CAGRGFYEQYF. The CDR3 region has the DNA TGTGCCGGCAGGGGCTTCTACGAGCAGTACTTC.

Ten or more counts support this clonotype. The chain is built from TRBV6-6 and TRBJ1-5, with D perhaps matching TRBD1 (5 bases). V shed 5 bases and J shed 1 base, with 9 bases lying between them. Looked up from germline, CDR1 is MNHNY and CDR2 is SVGAGI (reference sequence). The CDR3 is made up of 14 amino acids. The CDR3 DNA sequence: TGTGCCAGCAGTGAGGGGCCCAGCAATCAGCCCCAGCATTTT. Amino acids: CASSEGPSNQPQHF.

The chain couples TRBV7-2 to TRBJ2-1, with 8 bases identical to TRBD2. Trimming took 3 bases from V and 4 from J; bases not matched to a gene: 5. CDR1 is SGHTA and CDR2 is FQGNSA in the germline V gene. The CDR3 is 15 amino acids. As DNA, the CDR3 is TGTGCCAGCAGCTTCGGACTAGCCTATTACAATGAGCAGTTCTTC. Encoded protein: CASSFGLAYYNEQFF. The variable domain in full, completed from reference TRBV7-2 and TRBJ2-1, reads GAGVSQSPSNKVTEKGKDVELRCDPISGHTALYWYRQSLGQGLEFLIYFQGNSAPDKSGLPSDRFSAERTGGSVSTLTIQRTQQEDSAVYLCASSFGLAYYNEQFFGPGTRLTVL.

The rearrangement joins TRBV5-1 to TRBJ1-2; possibly TRBD1 for D (5 bases). The CDR3 runs 13 residues. V lost 1 base, J lost 7 bases, and 11 bases lay in between. Germline V lookup: CDR1 SGHRS, CDR2 YFSETQ. CDR3 region: CASSLRGSGGYTF. CDR3 DNA: TGCGCCAGCAGCTTGAGGGGAAGTGGTGGCTACACCTTC.

The J gene is TRBJ1-2, the V gene TRBV9, with D tentatively TRBD1 (6 bases). The CDR3 runs 14 residues. Trimming stripped 3 bases from V and 5 bases from J, with 14 bases between. Germline lookup yields CDR1 SGDLS and CDR2 YYNGEE. The CDR3 DNA reads TGTGCCAGCAGCGAGGACAGACAGCCGTATGGCTACACCTTC. Its protein is CASSEDRQPYGYTF.

The rearrangement links TRBV20-1 to TRBJ2-3, with D tentatively TRBD2 (6 bases). Germline V gives CDR1 DFQATT, CDR2 SNEGSKA (reference sequence). This CDR3 is built from 15 residues. Trimming stripped 0 bases from V and 2 bases from J, with 12 bases between. CDR3 in amino acids: CSARDIRGVTDTQYF. CDR3 DNA sequence: TGCAGTGCTAGAGATATCCGCGGGGTCACAGATACGCAGTATTTT.

The gene calls are TRBV10-1 and TRBJ2-3; the D call may be TRBD1 or TRBD2 (5 bases each). Germline V lookup: CDR1 WNHNN, CDR2 SYGVQD (reference sequence). The CDR3 length is 13 residues. The V gene lost 5 bases and the J gene lost 6 bases, with 12 bases spanning the gap. CDR3 in amino acids: CASSNGAWDTQYF. The CDR3 DNA reads TGCGCCAGCAGTAACGGGGCTTGGGATACGCAGTATTTT.

The chain uses TRBV9 and TRBJ1-2; weak D call: TRBD1 (6 bases). This CDR3 contains 15 residues. Per germline, CDR1 SGDLS and CDR2 YYNGEE. The V and J ends lost 3 bases and 9 bases respectively, with 21 bases between them. The CDR3 loop is CASSGATGQGLSYTF. In DNA form, the CDR3 reads TGTGCCAGCAGCGGAGCAACAGGGCAGGGTCTTAGCTACACCTTC.